This T cell receptor beta chain was sequenced for a study of T cells in localized non-small cell lung cancer. V shed 3 bases and J shed 2 bases, with 17 bases lying between them. Germline loops: CDR1 SGHNT, CDR2 YYREEE (reference sequence). The CDR3 consists of 16 residues. Sequencing used immunoSEQ multiplex PCR; TCRdb keeps in-frame clones, though not all of them. The sample yields 130,000 or so clones, around 89% seen once. Study-level results: The tumor had only one region sequenced, so heterogeneity remains possible. A median roughly 57 of the top 100 tumor clones appeared in adjacent lung. Greater blood T cell density accompanied longer overall survival. Uninvolved nearby lung showed the greatest T cell clonality, exceeding that found in tumor.

Of note for this clone: Antigen unknown.

This specimen was peripheral blood, taken before any cancer treatment. The chain recombines TRBV5-4 with TRBJ1-2; D ambiguous. This receptor was identified in a female donor older than 55 with stage I lung adenocarcinoma. CDR3 bases: TGTGCCAGCAGCTCCCCTCGGGCAGAGCGAAACTATGGCTACACCTTC. This gives the protein CASSSPRAERNYGYTF.